A selection of T cell receptor beta chains follows, all from one sample in a study of response to subunit inactivated influenza vaccine. TCRdb itself ran the RT-PCR reads through MiXCR, one entry per CDR3 protein. The sample yields 800,000 or so distinct CDR3 sequences, 21% seen once. The sample in question was PBMCs from blood, obtained 5 days after vaccination. The receptors were gathered from a man in his forties or fifties who received an inactivated influenza vaccine. Both conserved end residues are part of each CDR3. Each record gives: clone size, J gene, V gene, CDR3 length, D gene, CDR3 protein, CDR3 DNA. A D gene is named only where the DNA matches it firmly. Clone sizes are given selectively: once, few, many, or a class where the clone is expanded.

- | TRBJ1-2 | TRBV7-2 | 16 | TRBD1 | CASSLVTGGYNYGYTF | TGTGCCAGCAGCTTGGTGACAGGGGGTTACAATTATGGCTACACCTTC
- | TRBJ2-1 | TRBV2 | 12 | - | CASSDHREEQFF | TGTGCCAGCAGTGATCACCGGGAGGAGCAGTTCTTC
few | TRBJ2-2 | TRBV12-3/TRBV12-4 | 12 | - | CASLGDTGELFF | TGTGCCAGTCTCGGGGACACCGGGGAGCTGTTTTTT
- | TRBJ1-1 | TRBV15 | 14 | TRBD1 | CATSTDRAGTEAFF | TGTGCCACCAGCACCGACAGGGCGGGCACTGAAGCTTTCTTT
- | TRBJ2-1 | TRBV15 | 13 | TRBD2 | CATSGGLMYEQFF | TGTGCCACCAGTGGGGGACTAATGTATGAGCAGTTCTTC
- | TRBJ1-2 | TRBV5-1 | 16 | TRBD1 | CASSFGGQGNGDGYTF | TGCGCCAGCAGCTTTGGGGGACAGGGGAATGGTGATGGCTACACCTTC
- | TRBJ2-7 | TRBV6-1 | 12 | TRBD1 | CASSPDGTGCDF | TGTGCCAGCAGCCCTGATGGGACAGGGTGCGACTTC
few | TRBJ2-3 | TRBV12-3/TRBV12-4 | 15 | TRBD2 | CASRMGGPVTDTQYF | TGTGCCAGCCGAATGGGAGGGCCGGTGACAGATACGCAGTATTTT
- | TRBJ2-5 | TRBV4-1 | 19 | - | CASSQDGPGWGHRGETQYF | TGCGCCAGCAGCCAAGACGGCCCCGGGTGGGGACATCGGGGGGAGACCCAGTACTTC
- | TRBJ2-3 | TRBV20-1 | 17 | TRBD1 | CSARGAIEGAITDTQYF | TGCAGTGCTAGAGGGGCTATAGAGGGGGCGATCACAGATACGCAGTATTTT
- | TRBJ1-5 | TRBV20-1 | 15 | - | CSAWLGLGKRQPQHF | TGCAGTGCTTGGTTAGGACTAGGGAAGCGTCAGCCCCAGCATTTT
- | TRBJ2-7 | TRBV6-1 | 16 | - | CASRRDRDSPSYEQYF | TGTGCCAGCAGACGAGACCGGGACTCCCCCTCCTACGAGCAGTACTTC
- | TRBJ1-3 | TRBV6-2/TRBV6-3 | 15 | - | CASSYGGPTGNTIYF | TGTGCCAGCAGTTACGGGGGACCTACAGGAAACACCATATATTTT
- | TRBJ2-3 | TRBV6-5 | 16 | TRBD2 | CASSYLRLAGTDTQYF | TGTGCCAGCAGTTACTTGAGACTAGCGGGCACAGATACGCAGTATTTT
- | TRBJ2-2 | TRBV3-1 | 17 | - | CTRSPALFSQDTGELFF | TGTACCCGCAGCCCCGCCCTTTTTAGCCAGGACACCGGGGAGCTGTTTTTT
few | TRBJ2-7 | TRBV20-1 | 14 | TRBD2 | CSARRGTSAYEQYF | TGCAGTGCGAGGAGAGGGACTAGCGCATACGAGCAGTACTTC